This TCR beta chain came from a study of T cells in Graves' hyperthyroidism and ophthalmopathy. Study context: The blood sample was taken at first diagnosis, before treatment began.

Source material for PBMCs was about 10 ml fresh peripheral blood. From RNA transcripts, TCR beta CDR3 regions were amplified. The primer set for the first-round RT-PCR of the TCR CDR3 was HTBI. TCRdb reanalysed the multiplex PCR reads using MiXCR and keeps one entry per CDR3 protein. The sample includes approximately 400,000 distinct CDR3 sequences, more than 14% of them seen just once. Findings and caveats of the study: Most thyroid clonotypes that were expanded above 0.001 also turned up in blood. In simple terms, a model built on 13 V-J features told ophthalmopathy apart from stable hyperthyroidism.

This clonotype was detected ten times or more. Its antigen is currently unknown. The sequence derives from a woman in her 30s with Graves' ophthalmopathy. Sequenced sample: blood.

The chain's CDR3 is CASSALDSSFETQYF. DNA of the CDR3: TGTGCCAGCAGTGCACTAGACTCATCATTTGAGACCCAGTACTTC. The rearrangement uses TRBV6-1 and TRBJ2-5; D may be TRBD2 (5 bases). CDR1 and CDR2 (germline): MNHNS, SASEGT. Trimming pared 4 bases from V and 5 bases from J, leaving 17 bases between. CDR3 length equals 15 residues.